Sequencing of this T cell receptor beta chain was carried out in a study of shared T cell receptors in the human thymus. Here immunoSEQ multiplex PCR was the method, and the copy in TCRdb shows in-frame clones only, minus some. The sample consists of hundreds of thousands of clones, about 80% of them appearing once. Trimming took 6 bases from V and 4 from J; bases not matched to a gene: 8. CDR3 length: 14 residues. Germline V gene sequence: CDR1 SGHTA, CDR2 FQGNSA. This same sample was also part of a study on human thymus T cells. That paper adds: In corrective heart surgery, resections were taken, and these provided the thymus tissue.

The chain is built from TRBV7-2 and TRBJ1-2, with TRBD1 identical over 7 bases. Sequencing used thymocytes. The sequence derives from a boy under two years old with a congenital heart defect. The CDR3 sequence: CASSLKGAGYGYTF. The DNA of the CDR3 is TGTGCCAGCAGTCTAAAGGGGGCCGGCTATGGCTACACCTTC.